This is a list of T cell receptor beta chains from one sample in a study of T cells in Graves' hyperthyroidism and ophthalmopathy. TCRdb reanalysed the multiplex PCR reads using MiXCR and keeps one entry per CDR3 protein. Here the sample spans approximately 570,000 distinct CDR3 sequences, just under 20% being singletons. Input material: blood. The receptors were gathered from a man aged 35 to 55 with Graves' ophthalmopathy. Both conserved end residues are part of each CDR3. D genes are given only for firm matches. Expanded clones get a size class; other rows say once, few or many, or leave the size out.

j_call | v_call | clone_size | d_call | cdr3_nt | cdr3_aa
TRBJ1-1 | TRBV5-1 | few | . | TGCGCCAGCAGTGGGGTGAACACTGAAGCTTTCTTT | CASSGVNTEAFF
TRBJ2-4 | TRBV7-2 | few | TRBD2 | TGTGCCAGCAGCTTAGCCATTGGGGGGGAAAACATTCAGTACTTC | CASSLAIGGENIQYF
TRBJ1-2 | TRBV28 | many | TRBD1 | TGTGCCAGCAGGTCCGGAGGGGGCCGATATGGCTACACCTTC | CASRSGGGRYGYTF
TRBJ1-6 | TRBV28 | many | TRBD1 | TGTGCCAGCAGTCCCCGGGACAGGGGTTGGATTTCACCCCTCCACTTT | CASSPRDRGWISPLHF
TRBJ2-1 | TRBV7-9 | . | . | TGTGCCAGCAGCTTAAGTCTCCCGAATGAGCAGTTCTTC | CASSLSLPNEQFF
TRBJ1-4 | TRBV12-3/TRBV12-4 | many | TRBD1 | TGTGCCAGCAGCAAGACAGGGTTGGGTGAAAAACTGTTTTTT | CASSKTGLGEKLFF
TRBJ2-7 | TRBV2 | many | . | TGTGCCAGCAGCGGTATTTCCTACGAGCAGTACTTC | CASSGISYEQYF
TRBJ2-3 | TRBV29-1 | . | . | TGCAGCGTTGTTCAAGGGGTATCAGATACGCAGTATTTT | CSVVQGVSDTQYF
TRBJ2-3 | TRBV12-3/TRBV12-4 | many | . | TGTGCCAGCAGTTTAGGGGACGTAAAAACGCAGTATTTT | CASSLGDVKTQYF
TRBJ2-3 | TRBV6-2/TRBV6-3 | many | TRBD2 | TGTGCCAGCAGACCACTAGCGGGGGGCACAGATACGCAGTATTTT | CASRPLAGGTDTQYF
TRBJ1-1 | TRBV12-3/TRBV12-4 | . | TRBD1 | TGTGCCAGCAGTCTAAGACAGGGGGGGGAGAACACTGAAGCTTTCTTT | CASSLRQGGENTEAFF
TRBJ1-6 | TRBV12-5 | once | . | TGTGCTAGTGGTTTGGGAAGACCCGGGTCCCTCCACTTT | CASGLGRPGSLHF
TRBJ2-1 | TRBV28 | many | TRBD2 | TGTGCCAGCAGTTTTTCATTCGGACTAGTCTCCTACAATGAGCAGTTCTTC | CASSFSFGLVSYNEQFF
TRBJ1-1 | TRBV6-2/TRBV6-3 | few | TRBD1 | TGTGCCAGCAGCAAGACTACGACAGGGCCGAACACTGAAGCTTTCTTT | CASSKTTTGPNTEAFF